This T cell receptor (beta chain) was identified in a study of blood T cell repertoires in COVID-19. In this sample, this clone turned up a few times. Produced via immunoSEQ multiplex PCR; TCRdb's table is partial and in-frame only. The data show 55,000 to 80,000 clones, under 80% seen once. Looked up from germline, CDR1 is KGHDR and CDR2 is SFDVKD. J lost 6 bases, V lost 1 base, and 10 bases had no gene match. This CDR3 is 18 amino acids long. V is TRBV24-1 and J is TRBJ2-2; TRBD1 aligns across 10 bases. Material for sequencing was peripheral blood. The source is a human donor in a cohort sampled during active COVID-19. The CDR3 loop reads CATSDFPGTGVTSGELFF. CDR3 DNA: TGTGCCACCAGTGATTTCCCCGGGACAGGGGTAACCTCCGGGGAGCTGTTTTTT.